A selection of T cell receptor beta chains follows, all from one sample in a study of blood T cell repertoires in COVID-19. Sequencing used immunoSEQ multiplex PCR; TCRdb keeps in-frame clones, though not all of them. The sample has about 210,000 clones; roughly 77% are singletons. The sequencing sample was made of PBMCs or T cells enriched from blood (not recorded which). The receptors were gathered from a man aged 35-49 years who had recovered from COVID-19. Each CDR3 is given with its conserved first and last residue. A D gene is named only where the DNA matches it firmly. Expanded clones get a size class; other rows say once, few or many, or leave the size out.

TRBV19,.,.,CATALQVNTEAFF
TRBV5-1,TRBD1,few,CASSRDSSYNEQFF
TRBV7-9,.,.,CASSPHRESYEQYF
TRBV6-2/TRBV6-3,TRBD2,.,CASSYFPSGGEYEQYF
TRBV28,.,.,CASSPRGGSGNTIYF
TRBV11-3,TRBD1,.,CASSDRGNYEQYF
TRBV5-1,.,.,CASSYFGQPQVATEAFF
TRBV2,.,.,CASSNRVVSEKLFF
TRBV18,.,.,CASSSRDTSNQPQHF
TRBV7-9,.,.,CASSQGLSSGNEKLFF
TRBV11-3,TRBD1,.,CASSLGTGGKGDTEAFF
TRBV15,TRBD1,.,CATSRAGQGERQYF
TRBV19,TRBD1,.,CASSSRGQAPRLSNQPQHF
TRBV19,.,.,CASSTVAEVYGYTF
TRBV7-8,.,.,CASSLVPRQRNTEAFF
TRBV19,.,.,CASRDSLQPQHF
TRBV6-5,TRBD2,.,CASSYSRLAGVYEQYF
TRBV10-1,.,once,CASMRKNTEAFF
TRBV2,TRBD1,.,CASASRPGQGFGNTEAFF
TRBV2,TRBD1,.,CASSPGQGTEAFF
TRBV19,TRBD1,.,CASRLTGVNTEAFF
TRBV5-6,TRBD1,once,CASSFLSGGMNTEAFF
TRBV6-4,.,.,CASSTREGQPQHF